This T cell receptor (beta chain) comes out of a study of blood T cell repertoires in COVID-19. CDR1 is PRHDT and CDR2 is FYEKMQ in the germline V gene (reference sequence). CDR3 length equals 12 residues. The V end was cut by 2 bases, the J end by 3 bases, with 5 bases between. In assigning cohorts, the study relied on participant-reported clinical history. Libraries were prepared by immunoSEQ multiplex PCR; TCRdb keeps only in-frame clonotypes and omits some of them. This table has some 400,000 clones, about 87% appearing once. The chain recombines TRBV13 with TRBJ2-7; D is uncertain. The sample consisted of PBMCs or T cells enriched from blood (not recorded which). The TCR originated in a man aged 25 to 40 who had recovered from COVID-19. The CDR3 reads CASSLNGYEQYF. CDR3 in DNA: TGTGCCAGCAGCTTAAACGGCTACGAGCAGTACTTC.